This record looks at one T cell receptor (beta chain) sequence and its context. Its antigen remains unknown. The sample is drawn from a study of T cell responses to AZD1222 COVID-19 vaccine. Study-wide points: Reports say nearly half of spike-specific TCRs go after unmutated variant regions. In all cases, repertoires were sampled only after the peak T cell response.

Assay: immunoSEQ multiplex PCR; the TCRdb copy retains only in-frame clones and omits some. The sample yields 150,000 or so clones, 85% to 90% seen once. V gave up 1 base and J gave up 7 bases, with 17 bases separating them. The CDR3 sequence is 15 residues long. CDR1 is SGHDN, CDR2 FVKESK, per germline. The receptor was derived from an adult in good health. This material consisted of peripheral blood, taken on day 0 of AZD1222 vaccination. V is TRBV14 and J is TRBJ2-7; D tentatively reads TRBD1 or TRBD2 (5 bases each). This CDR3 reads CASSQVGTPAVEQYF. DNA for the CDR3: TGTGCCAGCAGCCAAGTGGGGACGCCCGCCGTGGAGCAGTACTTC.